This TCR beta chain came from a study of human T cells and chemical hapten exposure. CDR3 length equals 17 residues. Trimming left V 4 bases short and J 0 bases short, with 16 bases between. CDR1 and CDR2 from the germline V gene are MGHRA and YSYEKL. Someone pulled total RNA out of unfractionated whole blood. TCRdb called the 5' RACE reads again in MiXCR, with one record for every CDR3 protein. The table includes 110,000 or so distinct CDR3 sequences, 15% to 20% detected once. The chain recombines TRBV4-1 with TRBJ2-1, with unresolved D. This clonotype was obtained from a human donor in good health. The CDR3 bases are TGCGCCAGCAGCCCCCACGCAGTCCCGAGCTCCTACAATGAGCAGTTCTTC. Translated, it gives CASSPHAVPSSYNEQFF.